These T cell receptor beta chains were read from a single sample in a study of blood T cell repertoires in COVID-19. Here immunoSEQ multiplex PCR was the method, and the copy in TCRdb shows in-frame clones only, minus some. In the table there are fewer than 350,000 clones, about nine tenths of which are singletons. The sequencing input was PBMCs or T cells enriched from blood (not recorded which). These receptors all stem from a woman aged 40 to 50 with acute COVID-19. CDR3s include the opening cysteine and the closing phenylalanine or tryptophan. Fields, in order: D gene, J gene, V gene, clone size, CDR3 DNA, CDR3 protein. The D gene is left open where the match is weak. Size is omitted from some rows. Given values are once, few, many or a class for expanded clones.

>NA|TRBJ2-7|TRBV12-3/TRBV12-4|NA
TGTGCCAGCAGTTTAGCACCCGGTCGGGAACAGTACTTC
CASSLAPGREQYF
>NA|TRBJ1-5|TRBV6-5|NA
TGTGCCAGCAGACAGCCAGGTTCGAAGAATCAGCCCCAGCATTTT
CASRQPGSKNQPQHF
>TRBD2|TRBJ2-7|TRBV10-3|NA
TGTGCCACTAATAGCGGGGGCTACGAGCAGTACTTC
CATNSGGYEQYF
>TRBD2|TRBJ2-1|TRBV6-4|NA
TGTGCCAGCAGTGCTAGCGGGGGGCTCGGTGAGCAGTTCTTC
CASSASGGLGEQFF
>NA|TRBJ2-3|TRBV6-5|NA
TGTGCCAGCAGGTCCTATTATAGAACCGATACGCAGTATTTT
CASRSYYRTDTQYF
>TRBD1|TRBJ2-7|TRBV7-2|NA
TGTGCCAGCAGCACCCGACAGGGGGCTTACGAGCAGTACTTC
CASSTRQGAYEQYF
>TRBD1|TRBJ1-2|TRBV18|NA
TGTGCCAGCTCACCACAGACAGGGGGTTATCTTAACTATGGCTACACCTTC
CASSPQTGGYLNYGYTF
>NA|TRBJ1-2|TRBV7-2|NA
TGTGCCAGCAGCCCTCAAGAGAACTATGGCTACACCTTC
CASSPQENYGYTF
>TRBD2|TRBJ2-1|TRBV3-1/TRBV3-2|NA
TGTGCCAGCAGCCAAGTGATAGCGGGAGGGGGCAATGAGCAGTTCTTC
CASSQVIAGGGNEQFF
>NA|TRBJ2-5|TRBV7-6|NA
TGTGCCAGCAGCTTAGGCCCCCTGAGGGGGGGGCAAGAGACCCAGTACTTC
CASSLGPLRGGQETQYF
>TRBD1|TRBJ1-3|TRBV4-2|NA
TGTGCCAGCAGCCGACAGGGGAGTACCTCTGGAAACACCATATATTTT
CASSRQGSTSGNTIYF
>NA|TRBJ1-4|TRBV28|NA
TGTGCCAGCCACCGGGCAGGGCTTTCGACTAATGAAAAACTGTTTTTT
CASHRAGLSTNEKLFF
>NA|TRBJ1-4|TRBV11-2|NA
TGTGCCAGCAGCTTAGAAGTCGGAAAACTGTTTTTT
CASSLEVGKLFF
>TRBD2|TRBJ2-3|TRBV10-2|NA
TGCGCCAGCAGTGGGACTAGCGGGAGGGCCAATACGCAGTATTTT
CASSGTSGRANTQYF
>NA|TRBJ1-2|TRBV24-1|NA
TGTGCCATATCGGACAAGGGCAACTATGGCTACACCTTC
CAISDKGNYGYTF
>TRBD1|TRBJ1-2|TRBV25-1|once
TGTGCCAGCTTTGCCCCAGGGGGCGTGATCGGGTTTGGGGGCTACACCTTC
CASFAPGGVIGFGGYTF
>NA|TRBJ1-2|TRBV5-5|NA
TGTGCCAGCACCCGGGGAGGCAGCCCCTTTGGCTACACCTTC
CASTRGGSPFGYTF
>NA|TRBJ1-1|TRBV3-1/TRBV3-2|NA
TGTGCCAGCAGCCAAGGGGGCAGCGCTGAAGCTTTCTTT
CASSQGGSAEAFF
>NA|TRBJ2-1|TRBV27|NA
TGTGCCAGCGCATCCGGGGGCTACAATGAGCAGTTCTTC
CASASGGYNEQFF
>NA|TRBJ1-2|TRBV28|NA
TGTGCCAGCAGTCCTACCCGAGAGAAAACGGGAGGAGACTATGGCTACACCTTC
CASSPTREKTGGDYGYTF
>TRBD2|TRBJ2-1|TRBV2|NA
TGTGCCAGCAGAACCGGGACTAGCGTATACAATGAGCAGTTCTTC
CASRTGTSVYNEQFF
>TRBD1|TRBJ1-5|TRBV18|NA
TGTGTCAGCTCACCGGGACAGAATCAGCCCCAGCATTTT
CVSSPGQNQPQHF
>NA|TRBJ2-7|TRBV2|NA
TGTGCCAGCAGTGGGACACAGGGCGTAAACGAGCAGTACTTC
CASSGTQGVNEQYF